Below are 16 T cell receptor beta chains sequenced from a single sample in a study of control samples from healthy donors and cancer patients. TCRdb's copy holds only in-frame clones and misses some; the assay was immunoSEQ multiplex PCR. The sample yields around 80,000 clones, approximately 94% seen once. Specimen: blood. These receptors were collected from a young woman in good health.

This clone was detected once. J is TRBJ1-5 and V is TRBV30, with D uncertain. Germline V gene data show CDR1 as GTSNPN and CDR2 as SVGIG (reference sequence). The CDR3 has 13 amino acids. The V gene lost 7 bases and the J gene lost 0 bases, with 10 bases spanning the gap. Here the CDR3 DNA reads TGTGCCTCCCAGGACCATAGCAATCAGCCCCAGCATTTT. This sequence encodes CASQDHSNQPQHF.

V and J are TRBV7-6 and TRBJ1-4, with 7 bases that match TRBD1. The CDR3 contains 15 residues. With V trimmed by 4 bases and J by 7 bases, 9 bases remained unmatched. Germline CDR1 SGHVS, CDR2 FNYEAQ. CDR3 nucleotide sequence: TGTGCCAGCAGCTCGACAGGGCGGAGTAGTGAAAAACTGTTTTTT. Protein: CASSSTGRSSEKLFF.

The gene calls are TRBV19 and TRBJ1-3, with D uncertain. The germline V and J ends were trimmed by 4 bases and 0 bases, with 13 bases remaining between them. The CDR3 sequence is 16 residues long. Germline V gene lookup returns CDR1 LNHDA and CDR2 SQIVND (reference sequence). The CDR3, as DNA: TGTGCCAGTAGTAATCTTTTACGGACCTCTGGAAACACCATATATTTT. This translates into CASSNLLRTSGNTIYF.

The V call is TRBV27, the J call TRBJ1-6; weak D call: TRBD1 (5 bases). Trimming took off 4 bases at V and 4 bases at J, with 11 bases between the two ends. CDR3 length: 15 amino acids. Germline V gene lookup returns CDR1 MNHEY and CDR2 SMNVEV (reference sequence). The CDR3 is CASSSRDGYNSPLHF. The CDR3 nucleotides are TGTGCCAGCAGTTCGCGGGACGGTTATAATTCACCCCTCCACTTT.

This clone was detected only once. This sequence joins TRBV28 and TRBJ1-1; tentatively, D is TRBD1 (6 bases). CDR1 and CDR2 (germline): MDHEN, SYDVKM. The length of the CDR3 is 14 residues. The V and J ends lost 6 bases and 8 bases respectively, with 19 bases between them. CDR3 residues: CASRTGTPYGEAFF. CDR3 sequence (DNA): TGTGCCAGCAGAACCGGGACACCGTACGGAGAAGCTTTCTTT.

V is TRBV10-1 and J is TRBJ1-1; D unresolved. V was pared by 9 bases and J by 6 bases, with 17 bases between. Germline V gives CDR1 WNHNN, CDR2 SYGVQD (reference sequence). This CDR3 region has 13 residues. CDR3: CASSTLVEAEAFF. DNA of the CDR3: TGCGCCAGTTCGACCCTGGTTGAGGCTGAAGCTTTCTTT.

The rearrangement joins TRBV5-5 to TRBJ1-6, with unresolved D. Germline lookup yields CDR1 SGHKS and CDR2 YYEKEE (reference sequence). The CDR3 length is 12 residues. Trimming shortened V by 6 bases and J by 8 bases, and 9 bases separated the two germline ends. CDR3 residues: CASTSTHSPLHF. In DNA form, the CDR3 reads TGTGCCAGCACCTCAACCCATTCACCCCTCCACTTT.

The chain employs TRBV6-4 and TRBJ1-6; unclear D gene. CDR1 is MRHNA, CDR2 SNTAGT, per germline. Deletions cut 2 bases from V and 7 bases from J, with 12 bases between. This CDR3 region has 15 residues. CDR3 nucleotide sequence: TGTGCCAGCAGTGACGAGGCCAGCGTAAATTCACCCCTCCACTTT. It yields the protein CASSDEASVNSPLHF.

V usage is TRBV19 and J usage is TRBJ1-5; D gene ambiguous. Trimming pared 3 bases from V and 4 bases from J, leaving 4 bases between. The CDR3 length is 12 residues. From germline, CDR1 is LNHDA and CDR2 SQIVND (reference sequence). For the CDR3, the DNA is TGTGCCAGTAGTATGGGTAATCAGCCCCAGCATTTT. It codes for CASSMGNQPQHF.

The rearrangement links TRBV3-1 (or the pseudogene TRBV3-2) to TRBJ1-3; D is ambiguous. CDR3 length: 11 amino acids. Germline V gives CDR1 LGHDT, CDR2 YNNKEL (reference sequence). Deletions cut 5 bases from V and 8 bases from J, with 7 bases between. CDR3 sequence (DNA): TGTGCCAGCAGCTCCACCGACACCATATATTTT. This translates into CASSSTDTIYF.

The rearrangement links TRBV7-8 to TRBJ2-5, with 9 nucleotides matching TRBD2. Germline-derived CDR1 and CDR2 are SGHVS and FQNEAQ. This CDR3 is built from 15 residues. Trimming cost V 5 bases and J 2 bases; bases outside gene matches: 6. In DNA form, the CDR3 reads TGTGCCAGCAGCCGCGGGAGGGGCGGACAAGAGACCCAGTACTTC. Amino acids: CASSRGRGGQETQYF.

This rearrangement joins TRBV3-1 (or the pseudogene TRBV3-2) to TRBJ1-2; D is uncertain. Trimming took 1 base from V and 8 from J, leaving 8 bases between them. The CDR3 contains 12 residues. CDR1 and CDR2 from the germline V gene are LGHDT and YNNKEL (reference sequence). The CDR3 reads CASSQGNRGYTF. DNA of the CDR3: TGTGCCAGCAGCCAAGGAAACCGAGGCTACACCTTC.

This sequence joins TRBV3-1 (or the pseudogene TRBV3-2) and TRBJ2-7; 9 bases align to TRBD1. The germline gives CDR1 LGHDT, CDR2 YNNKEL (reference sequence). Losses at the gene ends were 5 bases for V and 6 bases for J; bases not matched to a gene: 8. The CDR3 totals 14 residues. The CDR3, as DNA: TGTGCCAGCAGCATACAGGGGGCCGGCCTCGAGCAGTACTTC. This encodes CASSIQGAGLEQYF.

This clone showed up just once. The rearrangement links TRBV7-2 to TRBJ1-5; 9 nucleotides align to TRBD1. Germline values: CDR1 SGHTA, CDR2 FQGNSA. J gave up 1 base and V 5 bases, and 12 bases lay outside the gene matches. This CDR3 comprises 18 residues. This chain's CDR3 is CASSPGTGRDFSNQPQHF. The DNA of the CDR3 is TGTGCCAGCAGCCCGGGGACAGGGAGAGATTTCAGCAATCAGCCCCAGCATTTT.

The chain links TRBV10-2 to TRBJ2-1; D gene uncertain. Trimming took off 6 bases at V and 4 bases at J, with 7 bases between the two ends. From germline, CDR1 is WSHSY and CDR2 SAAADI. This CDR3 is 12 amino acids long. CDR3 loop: CASRGLYNEQFF. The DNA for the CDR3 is TGCGCCAGCAGGGGGTTATACAATGAGCAGTTCTTC.

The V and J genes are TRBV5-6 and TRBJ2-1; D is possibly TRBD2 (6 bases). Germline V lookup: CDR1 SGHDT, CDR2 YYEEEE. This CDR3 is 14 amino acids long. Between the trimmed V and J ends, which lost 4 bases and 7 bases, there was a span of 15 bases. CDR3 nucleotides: TGTGCCAGCAGCAAACCCTGGGAGGATAATGAGCAGTTCTTC. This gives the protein CASSKPWEDNEQFF.